This is a list of T cell receptor beta chains from one sample in a study of spatial heterogeneity in lung cancer. MiXCR, run by TCRdb on the 5' RACE reads, gives a single entry per CDR3 protein. Among some 38,000 distinct CDR3 sequences, 3% to 3.5% were seen once, and the ten largest hold 30% to 45%. The sample consisted of normal lung tissue next to the tumor, taken at surgery. These receptors came from a male donor with early-stage non-small cell lung cancer. Each CDR3 is given with its conserved first and last residue. Each record gives: V gene, clone size, J gene, D gene, CDR3 protein, CDR3 DNA. D genes are given only for firm matches. Some rows mark clone size as missing; the rest say once, few, many or name a class of expanded clone.

TRBV14	many	TRBJ2-7	NA	CASSQHIRSSYEQYF	TGTGCCAGCAGCCAGCACATAAGGAGCTCCTACGAGCAGTACTTC
TRBV27	many	TRBJ1-5	TRBD1	CASSLTAGGAGNQPQHF	TGTGCCAGCAGTTTAACGGCAGGGGGGGCCGGCAATCAGCCCCAGCATTTT
TRBV7-9	many	TRBJ2-4	NA	CASSFPRGSENIQYF	TGTGCCAGCAGTTTCCCCCGGGGAAGCGAAAACATTCAGTACTTC
TRBV18	many	TRBJ2-1	TRBD1	CASSPTGTGSRDEQFF	TGTGCCAGCTCACCCACCGGGACAGGGTCCCGGGATGAGCAGTTCTTC
TRBV20-1	many	TRBJ1-2	TRBD1	CSAAGGSYGYTF	TGCAGTGCTGCAGGGGGGAGCTATGGCTACACCTTC
TRBV11-2	many	TRBJ2-4	NA	CASSRELRLAKNIQYF	TGTGCCAGCAGCCGCGAGTTGCGGCTAGCCAAAAACATTCAGTACTTC
TRBV20-1	many	TRBJ2-7	TRBD2	CSALVGTSGTYEQYF	TGCAGTGCTTTAGTCGGGACTAGCGGAACCTACGAGCAGTACTTC
TRBV7-2	few	TRBJ1-6	TRBD1	CASSRTGGASPLHF	TGTGCCAGCAGCCGTACAGGGGGCGCTTCACCCCTCCACTTT
TRBV5-1	many	TRBJ2-7	NA	CASSFGGYTYEQYF	TGCGCCAGCAGCTTCGGGGGTTACACCTACGAGCAGTACTTC
TRBV20-1	many	TRBJ2-2	TRBD2	CSAQPPSGGAGGTGELFF	TGCAGTGCGCAACCTCCTAGCGGGGGGGCCGGCGGCACCGGGGAGCTGTTTTTT
TRBV27	many	TRBJ1-2	NA	CASSLSGRGQYGYTF	TGTGCCAGCAGTTTATCAGGCAGGGGTCAATATGGCTACACCTTC
TRBV5-1	many	TRBJ1-2	NA	CASSNQARAFGYTF	TGCGCCAGCAGCAACCAGGCCCGTGCCTTCGGCTACACCTTC
TRBV18	NA	TRBJ2-3	NA	CASSPLQGQDTQYF	TGTGCAAGCTCACCACTCCAGGGACAAGATACGCAGTATTTT
TRBV28	many	TRBJ2-1	NA	CASSFAWKTNEQFF	TGTGCCAGCAGTTTCGCCTGGAAGACCAATGAGCAGTTCTTC
TRBV11-1	many	TRBJ1-2	NA	CARWGSAGDYGYTF	TGTGCCAGGTGGGGGTCTGCAGGGGACTATGGCTACACCTTC
TRBV2	few	TRBJ1-1	TRBD1	CASRESDREKDEAFF	TGTGCCAGCAGAGAATCGGACAGGGAAAAAGATGAAGCTTTCTTT
TRBV5-1	many	TRBJ2-1	TRBD1	CASSLGTGGFEQFF	TGCGCCAGCAGCTTAGGGACAGGGGGCTTTGAGCAGTTCTTC
TRBV6-5	many	TRBJ1-1	NA	CASTSDSSLEAFF	TGTGCCAGCACCTCAGACAGTTCCCTTGAAGCTTTCTTT
TRBV7-2	many	TRBJ2-5	TRBD1	CASSLASGQGIAETQYF	TGTGCCAGCAGCTTAGCGTCGGGACAGGGGATTGCGGAGACCCAGTACTTC
TRBV2	many	TRBJ2-3	NA	CASSDFTDTQYF	TGTGCCAGCAGTGACTTCACAGATACGCAGTATTTT
TRBV28	few	TRBJ1-2	NA	CASSPPDRYYGYTF	TGTGCCAGCAGTCCCCCCGACAGATACTATGGCTACACCTTC
TRBV7-8	many	TRBJ2-1	TRBD1	CASSQRIQGANGEQFF	TGTGCCAGCAGCCAAAGAATACAGGGGGCAAACGGTGAGCAGTTCTTC
TRBV11-2	many	TRBJ2-7	NA	CASSLTGYEQYF	TGTGCCAGCAGCTTAACAGGCTACGAGCAGTACTTC